The following is a T cell receptor (beta chain) sequence with its context. Its cognate antigen is unknown. This record comes from a study of Ad26.COV2.S vaccination and SARS-CoV-2 variants. Study-level findings and limits: Marked by substantial breadth, spike-specific CD8+ and CD4+ T cell responses were reportedly seen after vaccination. Recipients of either vaccine or placebo displayed similar breadth of non-spike TCRs.

Clones were sequenced by immunoSEQ multiplex PCR, and TCRdb holds only the in-frame ones, with some missing. The data contain approximately 400,000 clones, 92% of them singletons. V was clipped by 4 bases and J by 2 bases, with 16 bases between them. Germline values: CDR1 SGDLS, CDR2 YYNGEE. This CDR3 is built from 16 residues. The genes are TRBV9 and TRBJ2-1; the D gene is possibly TRBD2 (7 bases). Sequencing used peripheral blood, obtained after recovery from COVID-19. This clonotype originated in a human donor who had recovered from COVID-19. In DNA, the CDR3 is TGTGCCAGCAGCCCCCAACGGGGGGCCGCCTACAATGAGCAGTTCTTC. This sequence encodes CASSPQRGAAYNEQFF. Drawing the rest from reference TRBV9 and TRBJ2-1, the complete variable domain is DSGVTQTPKHLITATGQRVTLRCSPRSGDLSVYWYQQSLDQGLQFLIQYYNGEERAKGNILERFSAQQFPDLHSELNLSSLELGDSALYFCASSPQRGAAYNEQFFGPGTRLTVL.